Presented here are 27 T cell receptor beta chains from one specimen sequenced in a study of shared clonotypes between healthy human individuals (dated by TCRdb to 2018 to 2021). Library generation was performed with the immunoSEQ multiplex PCR assay. Held by TCRdb, this immuneACCESS table contains in-frame sequences only and omits some clones. Under half of the omission traces to an unresolved V gene where checked; the cause of the rest is unknown. In this sample the table shows about 1.5 million clones, about 96% of which occur a single time. The leading ten clones occupy roughly 1.1% of the sample. The sequenced material came from naive CD4+ T cells sorted from blood. This specimen's cell subset or site label, per the study, means: CD45RA+ positively selected. The receptors derive from a man younger than 45 in good health.

This chain joins TRBV6-4 and TRBJ2-7; the D gene is possibly TRBD1 (6 bases). The CDR3 runs 13 residues. Trimming took 9 bases from V and 1 from J, leaving 13 bases between them. Germline V CDR1 and CDR2: MRHNA, SNTAGT. The CDR3, as DNA: TGTGCCAGTAACAAAGGGGGATCCTACGAGCAGTACTTC. Its protein is CASNKGGSYEQYF.

The table lists this clone with a count of one. This chain links TRBV19 with TRBJ2-2; D possibly corresponds to TRBD2 (6 bases). V shed 5 bases and J shed 1 base, with 11 bases lying between them. CDR3 size: 15 residues. The V gene's germline CDR1 is LNHDA and CDR2 SQIVND (reference sequence). The CDR3 spells CASSPGLLNTGELFF. In nucleotides, the CDR3 is TGTGCCAGTAGTCCCGGACTATTGAACACCGGGGAGCTGTTTTTT.

The chain employs TRBV7-3 and TRBJ2-1; D gene uncertain. V gave up 0 bases and J gave up 6 bases, with 9 bases separating them. Germline V CDR1 and CDR2: SGHTA, FQGTGA. The CDR3 covers 14 residues. CDR3 nucleotides: TGTGCCAGCAGCTTAACGGGCCTAGTCAATGAGCAGTTCTTC. The encoded protein is CASSLTGLVNEQFF.

CDR3 loop: CASSLGEWIRTLNEKLFF. CDR3 DNA: TGTGCCAGCAGCTTAGGGGAATGGATCCGGACGCTAAATGAAAAACTGTTTTTT. This sequence joins TRBV7-8 and TRBJ1-4; no firm D call. The CDR3 loop spans 18 amino acids. Germline CDR1 is SGHVS and CDR2 is FQNEAQ. Trimming removed 1 base from V and 5 bases from J, with 20 bases in between.

The J gene is TRBJ2-5, the V gene TRBV5-1; D remains ambiguous. CDR1 and CDR2 (germline): SGHRS, YFSETQ. This CDR3 is 13 amino acids long. Trimming left V 1 base short and J 5 bases short, with 9 bases between. The CDR3 DNA reads TGCGCCAGCAGCTTGTCGATTCATGAGACCCAGTACTTC. Encoded protein: CASSLSIHETQYF. The full variable domain, completed using reference TRBV5-1 and TRBJ2-5, is KAGVTQTPRYLIKTRGQQVTLSCSPISGHRSVSWYQQTPGQGLQFLFEYFSETQRNKGNFPGRFSGRQFSNSRSEMNVSTLELGDSALYLCASSLSIHETQYFGPGTRLLVL.

The V and J genes are TRBV23-1 and TRBJ2-2; 8 positions match TRBD2. TRBV23-1 is treated as an ORF (open reading frame) with a function not yet certain. V shed 2 bases and J 7 bases; nucleotides not matched to a gene: 15. The CDR3 length is 18 residues. CDR3 in DNA: TGCGCCAGCAGTCAAGGTGGCGGGGGGCTTATGAACTTCGGGGAGCTGTTTTTT. Its translation: CASSQGGGGLMNFGELFF.

Details on this clone: The sample has other DNA sequences that encode this CDR3 too. This rearrangement joins TRBV27 to TRBJ2-7; D not resolved. This CDR3 contains 14 residues. Trimming shortened V by 2 bases and J by 2 bases, and 10 bases separated the two germline ends. The germline CDR1 and CDR2 sequences are MNHEY and SMNVEV (reference sequence). The CDR3 region is CASSLIGPTYEQYF. The DNA for the CDR3 is TGTGCCAGCAGTTTAATCGGGCCGACCTACGAGCAGTACTTC.

This chain joins TRBV6-6 and TRBJ2-5; TRBD2 agrees at 9 bases. The CDR3 has 15 residues. V lost 7 bases to trimming and J lost 4 bases; unmatched junction nucleotides: 10. Per the germline V gene, CDR1 is MNHNY and CDR2 is SVGAGI (reference sequence). CDR3 protein: CASTGREGGGETQYF. Written as DNA, the CDR3 is TGTGCCAGCACCGGGCGGGAGGGAGGTGGAGAGACCCAGTACTTC.

This clone showed up just a few times. The chain is built from TRBV27 and TRBJ2-5, with D uncertain. This CDR3 has 14 amino acids. V gave up 2 bases and J gave up 0 bases, with 7 bases separating them. Germline assignment: CDR1 MNHEY and CDR2 SMNVEV (reference sequence). In DNA form, the CDR3 reads TGTGCCAGCAGTTTACACCGTTACCAAGAGACCCAGTACTTC. Its protein is CASSLHRYQETQYF.

This clone has only one observation. The chain joins TRBV4-3 to TRBJ2-3, with 11 bases lining up with TRBD2. The CDR3 covers 17 residues. V trimming: 0 bases; J trimming: 3 bases; junction bases outside the gene matches: 5. Per the germline V gene, CDR1 is LGHNA and CDR2 is YSLEER. CDR3 DNA sequence: TGCGCCAGCAGCCAAGATCGGCTAGCGGGAGGTACAGATACGCAGTATTTT. Its translation is CASSQDRLAGGTDTQYF.

This rearrangement joins TRBV11-2 to TRBJ2-7; 9 positions match TRBD1. CDR3 length equals 16 residues. With 1 base clipped from V and 4 bases from J, the junction kept 8 bases outside the gene matches. Germline CDR1 SGHAT, CDR2 FQNNGV. DNA for the CDR3: TGTGCCAGCAGCTTAGTAACAGGGACAGGGTTGTACGAGCAGTACTTC. Amino acid sequence: CASSLVTGTGLYEQYF.

The chain links TRBV4-3 to TRBJ2-1, with 13 bases lining up with TRBD2. With V trimmed by 5 bases and J by 7 bases, 8 bases remained unmatched. This CDR3 spans 16 amino acids. Per germline, CDR1 LGHNA and CDR2 YSLEER. The CDR3 sequence: CASSARTSGSKNEQFF. The CDR3 DNA reads as TGCGCCAGCAGCGCCCGGACTAGCGGGAGTAAGAATGAGCAGTTCTTC.

As regards this clone: The same CDR3 is also encoded by other DNA sequences in this sample. The chain carries TRBV18 and TRBJ2-7, with 10 bases matching TRBD2. Germline assignment: CDR1 KGHSH and CDR2 LQKENI. With V trimmed by 3 bases and J by 5 bases, 4 bases remained unmatched. This CDR3 contains 14 residues. Here the CDR3 reads CASSPSSGSDEQYF. CDR3 sequence (DNA): TGTGCCAGCTCACCGTCTAGCGGGAGCGACGAGCAGTACTTC. Drawing the rest from reference TRBV18 and TRBJ2-7, the complete variable domain is NAGVMQNPRHLVRRRGQEARLRCSPMKGHSHVYWYRQLPEEGLKFMVYLQKENIIDESGMPKERFSAEFPKEGPSILRIQQVVRGDSAAYFCASSPSSGSDEQYFGPGTRLTVT.

V gene TRBV9 combines with J gene TRBJ2-7; D may be TRBD1 (5 bases). The CDR3 sequence is 16 residues long. In germline, CDR1 is SGDLS, CDR2 YYNGEE. With 1 base removed from V and 3 bases from J, the gap between germline ends came to 17 bases. CDR3 protein: CASSVQPGNSLYEQYF. CDR3 coding DNA: TGTGCCAGCAGCGTACAGCCAGGGAATTCCCTCTACGAGCAGTACTTC.

This chain connects TRBV11-2 to TRBJ2-1, with a tentative D call TRBD2 (5 bases). The CDR3 is 16 residues long. The V end was cut by 1 base, the J end by 7 bases, with 17 bases between. Germline loops: CDR1 SGHAT, CDR2 FQNNGV. CDR3 loop: CASSLGLEVTINEQFF. The DNA for the CDR3 is TGTGCCAGCAGCTTAGGACTGGAGGTGACAATAAATGAGCAGTTCTTC.

The J gene is TRBJ2-1, the V gene TRBV28, with D unresolved. The CDR3 loop spans 16 amino acids. The germline gives CDR1 MDHEN, CDR2 SYDVKM. Trimming shortened V by 6 bases and J by 0 bases, and 15 bases separated the two germline ends. The CDR3 DNA reads TGTGCCAGCAGCCAAGAGTTGTCACGCTCCTACAATGAGCAGTTCTTC. Translated, it gives CASSQELSRSYNEQFF.

This chain uses TRBV6-1 with TRBJ2-7; no reliable D call. CDR1 is MNHNS, CDR2 SASEGT, per germline. This CDR3 is built from 9 residues. CDR3 bases: TGTGTAGGGTGGTACGAGCAGTACTTC. Its protein product is CVGWYEQYF.

The chain is built from TRBV6-5 and TRBJ1-1; maybe TRBD1 (6 bases). CDR3 length equals 13 residues. The V gene lost 4 bases and the J gene lost 8 bases, with 14 bases spanning the gap. Germline assignment: CDR1 MNHEY and CDR2 SVGAGI. As DNA, the CDR3 is TGTGCCAGCAGTTTAACAGGGAAATCAGAAGCTTTCTTT. Translating gives CASSLTGKSEAFF.

The chain combines TRBV16 with TRBJ1-5; D is undetermined. The CDR3 contains 16 residues. The germline CDR1 and CDR2 sequences are KGHSY and FQNENV. Trimming took 0 bases from V and 1 from J, leaving 10 bases between them. The CDR3, as DNA: TGTGCCAGCAGCCAATCCCGGGGATTGAGCAATCAGCCCCAGCATTTT. Amino acids: CASSQSRGLSNQPQHF.

V is TRBV28 and J is TRBJ1-1; tentative D call: TRBD1 (5 bases). Trimming took 7 bases from V and 5 from J, leaving 14 bases between them. Per germline, CDR1 MDHEN and CDR2 SYDVKM. The CDR3 is 13 residues long. CDR3 sequence: CASIRRGFTEAFF. DNA of the CDR3: TGTGCCAGCATTCGAAGGGGTTTTACTGAAGCTTTCTTT.

The chain is built from TRBV18 and TRBJ1-1; no firm D call. Germline loops: CDR1 KGHSH, CDR2 LQKENI. V lost 5 bases, J lost 5 bases, and 15 bases lay in between. The CDR3 spans 14 residues. This CDR3 is CASSSTPLGTEAFF. The DNA for the CDR3 is TGTGCCAGCTCATCAACCCCCTTGGGGACTGAAGCTTTCTTT.

In the case of this clone: This CDR3 is also generated by other DNA sequences in the sample. The gene calls are TRBV30 and TRBJ1-1; D not resolved. V was pared by 0 bases and J by 3 bases, with 8 bases between. Germline CDR1 reads GTSNPN; CDR2 reads SVGIG (reference sequence). This CDR3 comprises 13 residues. CDR3: CAWSVRGDTEAFF. CDR3 in DNA: TGTGCCTGGAGTGTACGGGGAGACACTGAAGCTTTCTTT.

The CDR3 DNA reads as TGTGCCAGCAGCTTTGGGCAGACCCAGTACTTC. This sequence encodes CASSFGQTQYF. The chain combines TRBV7-2 with TRBJ2-5; D unresolved. Germline V CDR1 and CDR2: SGHTA, FQGNSA. Trimming stripped 3 bases from V and 6 bases from J, with 5 bases between. This CDR3 has 11 amino acids.

This clone was counted a single time. The chain combines TRBV5-1 with TRBJ1-2; TRBD1 might be the D (5 bases). V lost 6 bases and J lost 4, with 13 bases in between. The CDR3 is made up of 13 amino acids. Germline-derived CDR1 and CDR2 are SGHRS and YFSETQ. The CDR3 nucleotides are TGCGCCAGCACGGAAGGGGTCTCCTATGGCTACACCTTC. Translated, it gives CASTEGVSYGYTF.

The rearrangement uses TRBV9 and TRBJ2-5, with 7 positions matching TRBD1. CDR3 length: 14 amino acids. V shed 2 bases and J 6 bases; nucleotides not matched to a gene: 7. Germline values: CDR1 SGDLS, CDR2 YYNGEE. The CDR3 DNA reads TGTGCCAGCAGCGTCACAGGGGTCGAGAAGACCCAGTACTTC. Protein: CASSVTGVEKTQYF.

V and J are TRBV6-1 and TRBJ2-7; no clear D gene. The CDR3 length is 14 residues. CDR1 is MNHNS, CDR2 SASEGT, per germline. The V end lost 1 base, the J end lost 2 bases, and 9 bases lay between the germline ends. CDR3 coding DNA: TGTGCCAGCAGTGAAGAACTCAGCACCTACGAGCAGTACTTC. This codes for CASSEELSTYEQYF.

The rearrangement links TRBV19 to TRBJ1-5; D may be TRBD1 (5 bases). With 6 bases removed from V and 7 bases from J, the gap between germline ends came to 19 bases. CDR1 is LNHDA and CDR2 is SQIVND in the germline V gene (reference sequence). The CDR3 covers 15 residues. For the CDR3, the DNA is TGTGCCAGTAGGCGGGAACCAGGGTTAGGACAGCCCCAGCATTTT. Residues: CASRREPGLGQPQHF.